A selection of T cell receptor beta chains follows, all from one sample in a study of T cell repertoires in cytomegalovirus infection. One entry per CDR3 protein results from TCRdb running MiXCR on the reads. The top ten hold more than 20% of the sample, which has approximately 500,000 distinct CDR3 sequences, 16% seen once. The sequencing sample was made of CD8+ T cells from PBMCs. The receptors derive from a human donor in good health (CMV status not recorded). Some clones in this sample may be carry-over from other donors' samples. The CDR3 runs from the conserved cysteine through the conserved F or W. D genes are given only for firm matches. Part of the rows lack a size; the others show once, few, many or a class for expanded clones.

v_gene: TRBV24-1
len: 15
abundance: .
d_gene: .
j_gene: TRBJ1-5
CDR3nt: TGTGCCACCAGTGAGTCAGGGGAATGGAATCAGCCCCAGCATTTT
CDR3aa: CATSESGEWNQPQHF

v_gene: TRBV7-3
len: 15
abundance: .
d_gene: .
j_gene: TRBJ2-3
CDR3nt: TGTGCCAGCAGCTTAGCAGGACTGATCACAGATACGCAGTATTTT
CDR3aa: CASSLAGLITDTQYF

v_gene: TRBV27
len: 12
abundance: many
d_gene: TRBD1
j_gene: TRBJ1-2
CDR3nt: TGTGCCAGCAGGGAGACAGGGTTTGGCTACACCTTC
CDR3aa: CASRETGFGYTF

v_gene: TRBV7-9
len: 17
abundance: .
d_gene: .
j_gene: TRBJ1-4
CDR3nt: TGTGCCAGCAGCCTAATAGTGACAGTCGGGACTAATGAAAAACTGTTTTTT
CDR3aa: CASSLIVTVGTNEKLFF

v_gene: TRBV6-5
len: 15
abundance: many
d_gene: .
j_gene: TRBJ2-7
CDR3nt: TGTGCCAGCACCCCGGGACGGAGAAGCTCCTACGAGCAGTACTTC
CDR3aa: CASTPGRRSSYEQYF

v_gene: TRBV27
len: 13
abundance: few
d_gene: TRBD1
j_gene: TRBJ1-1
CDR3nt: TGTGCCAGCGTCCCCCCAGGGGGCACTGAAGCTTTCTTT
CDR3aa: CASVPPGGTEAFF

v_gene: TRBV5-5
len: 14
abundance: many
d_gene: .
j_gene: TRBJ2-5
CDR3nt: TGTGCCAGCAACCTCGACAGACCTTGGGAGACCCAGTACTTC
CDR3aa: CASNLDRPWETQYF

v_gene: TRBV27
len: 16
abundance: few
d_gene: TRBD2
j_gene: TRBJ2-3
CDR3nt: TGTGCCAGCAGTCCTAGACCCCGGGGGGTATGGGATACGCAGTATTTT
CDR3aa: CASSPRPRGVWDTQYF

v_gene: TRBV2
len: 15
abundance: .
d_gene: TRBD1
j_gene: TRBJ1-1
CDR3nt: TGTGCCAGCAGTGAACAGGGGGCCCTGAACACTGAAGCTTTCTTT
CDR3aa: CASSEQGALNTEAFF

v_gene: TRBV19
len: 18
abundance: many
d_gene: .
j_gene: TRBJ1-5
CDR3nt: TGTGCCAGTAGTATTCGGGGAGAAAGGCTCTATAGCAATCAGCCCCAGCATTTT
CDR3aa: CASSIRGERLYSNQPQHF

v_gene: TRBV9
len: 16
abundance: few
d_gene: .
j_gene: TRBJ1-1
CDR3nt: TGTGCCAGCAGCCCCCAATCACAGAAAAAGAACACTGAAGCTTTCTTT
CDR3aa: CASSPQSQKKNTEAFF

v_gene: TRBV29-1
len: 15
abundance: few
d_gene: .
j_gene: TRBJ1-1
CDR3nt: TGCAGCGGTTCGGACAGTACAAAACCGAACACTGAAGCTTTCTTT
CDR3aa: CSGSDSTKPNTEAFF

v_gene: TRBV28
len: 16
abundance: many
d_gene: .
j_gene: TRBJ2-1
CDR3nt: TGTGCCAGCAGTTACCGGACGCTAACCCGCGTCAATGAGCAGTTCTTC
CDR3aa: CASSYRTLTRVNEQFF

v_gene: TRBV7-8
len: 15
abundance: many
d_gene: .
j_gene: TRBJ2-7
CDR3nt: TGTGCCAGCAGCCCCGCTGGGGGTACACCCTACGAGCAGTACTTC
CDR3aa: CASSPAGGTPYEQYF

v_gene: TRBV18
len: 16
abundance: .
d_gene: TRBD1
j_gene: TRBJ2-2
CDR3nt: TGTGCCAGCTCACCACAGGGACAGTCGAACACCGGGGAGCTGTTTTTT
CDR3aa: CASSPQGQSNTGELFF

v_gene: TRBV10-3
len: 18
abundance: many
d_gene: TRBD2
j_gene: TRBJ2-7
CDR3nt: TGTGCCATCAGTGAGTCACGATTACTAGGGACTAACTCCTACGAGCAGTACTTC
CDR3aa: CAISESRLLGTNSYEQYF

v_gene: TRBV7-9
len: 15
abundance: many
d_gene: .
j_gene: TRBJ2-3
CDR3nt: TGTGCCAGCAGCTTAGTCAGGACTAGCACAGATACGCAGTATTTT
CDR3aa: CASSLVRTSTDTQYF

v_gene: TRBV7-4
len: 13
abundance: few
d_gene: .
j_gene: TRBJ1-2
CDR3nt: TGTGCCAGCAGCAATACGGTTGACTATGGCTACACCTTC
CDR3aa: CASSNTVDYGYTF

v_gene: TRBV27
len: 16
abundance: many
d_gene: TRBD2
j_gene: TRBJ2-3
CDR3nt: TGTGCCAGCAGTTCACGACTAGCGGGAGGCACAGATACGCAGTATTTT
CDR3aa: CASSSRLAGGTDTQYF

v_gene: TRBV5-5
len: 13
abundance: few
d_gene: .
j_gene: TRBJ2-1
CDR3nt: TGTGCCAGCAGCTCCTCCCAGCGCGATGAGCAGTTCTTC
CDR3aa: CASSSSQRDEQFF

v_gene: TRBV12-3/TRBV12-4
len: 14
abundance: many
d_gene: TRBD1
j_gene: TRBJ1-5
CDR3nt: TGTGCCAGCAGCTACGGACAGGGGGGACAGCCCCAGCATTTT
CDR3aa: CASSYGQGGQPQHF

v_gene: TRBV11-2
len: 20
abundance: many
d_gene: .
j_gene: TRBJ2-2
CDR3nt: TGTGCCAGCAGCTTAGAGGTATATGGGGCCAATCATGCGAACACCGGGGAGCTGTTTTTT
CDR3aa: CASSLEVYGANHANTGELFF

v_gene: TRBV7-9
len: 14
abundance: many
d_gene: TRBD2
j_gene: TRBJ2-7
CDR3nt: TGTGCCAGCAGCTTAGCGACTAGCGGCTACGAGCAGTACTTC
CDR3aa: CASSLATSGYEQYF

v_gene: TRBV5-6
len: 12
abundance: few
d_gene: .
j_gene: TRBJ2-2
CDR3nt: TGTGCCAGCAGCGCTCGGGGCCGGGAGCTGTTTTTT
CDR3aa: CASSARGRELFF